The 5 T cell receptor beta chains below come from one sample, sequenced in a study of T cell changes during pregnancy in multiple sclerosis. Libraries were prepared by immunoSEQ multiplex PCR; TCRdb keeps only in-frame clonotypes and omits some of them. The repertoire holds roughly 80,000 clones, under 95% seen once, with 2.5% to 3% in the top ten. The source was peripheral blood, collected after pregnancy. Receptors were obtained from a female donor in good health, enrolled as a control in a pregnancy study.

The rearrangement joins TRBV9 to TRBJ2-7; tentatively, D is TRBD2 (5 bases). V was cut by 0 bases and J by 3 bases, with 7 bases left in between. Germline V lookup: CDR1 SGDLS, CDR2 YYNGEE. This CDR3 has 13 residues. CDR3 region: CASSVEAGYEQYF. Here the CDR3 DNA reads TGTGCCAGCAGCGTAGAGGCGGGCTACGAGCAGTACTTC.

The chain couples TRBV30 to TRBJ2-3; 12 bases fit TRBD2. V trimming: 0 bases; J trimming: 2 bases; junction bases outside the gene matches: 3. The CDR3 has 16 residues. Germline assignment: CDR1 GTSNPN and CDR2 SVGIG (reference sequence). The CDR3: CAWSVGLAGPTDTQYF. CDR3 bases: TGTGCCTGGAGTGTTGGACTAGCGGGACCCACAGATACGCAGTATTTT. Complete variable domain (other parts from reference TRBV30 and TRBJ2-3): SQTIHQWPATLVQPVGSPLSLECTVEGTSNPNLYWYRQAAGRGLQLLFYSVGIGQISSEVPQNLSASRPQDRQFILSSKKLLLSDSGFYLCAWSVGLAGPTDTQYFGPGTRLTVL.

The rearrangement links TRBV7-9 to TRBJ1-2, with 7 bases matching TRBD1. The trim removed 4 bases at V and 0 bases at J, leaving 8 bases unmatched. The CDR3 has 16 residues. Per germline, CDR1 SEHNR and CDR2 FQNEAQ (reference sequence). This CDR3 is CASSSRDSFANYGYTF. The CDR3 DNA is TGTGCCAGCAGCTCCCGGGACAGCTTTGCTAACTATGGCTACACCTTC.

This chain connects TRBV2 to TRBJ2-5; 12 bases line up with TRBD2. Germline lookup yields CDR1 SNHLY and CDR2 FYNNEI. CDR3 length: 15 residues. With V trimmed by 6 bases and J by 3 bases, 5 bases remained unmatched. The CDR3 reads CASSPRLAGEETQYF. The CDR3 coding sequence is TGTGCCAGCAGCCCAAGACTAGCGGGGGAAGAGACCCAGTACTTC.

The V gene is TRBV4-2, the J gene TRBJ2-1; 9 positions match TRBD1. With 2 bases clipped from V and 6 bases from J, the junction kept 8 bases outside the gene matches. From germline, CDR1 is LGHNA and CDR2 YNFKEQ. CDR3 length: 16 amino acids. CDR3 coding DNA: TGTGCCAGCAGCCAACAAGAGGGGGGACAGGGCAATGAGCAGTTCTTC. This codes for CASSQQEGGQGNEQFF.